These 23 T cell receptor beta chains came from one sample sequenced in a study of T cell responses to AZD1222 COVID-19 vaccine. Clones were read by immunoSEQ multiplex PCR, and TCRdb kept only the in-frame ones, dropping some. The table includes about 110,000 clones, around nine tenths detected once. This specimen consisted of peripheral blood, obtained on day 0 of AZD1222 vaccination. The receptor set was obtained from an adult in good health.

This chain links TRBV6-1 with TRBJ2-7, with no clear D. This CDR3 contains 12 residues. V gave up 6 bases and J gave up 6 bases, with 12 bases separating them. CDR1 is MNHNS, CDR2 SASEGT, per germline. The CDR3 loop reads CASSGPTGEQYF. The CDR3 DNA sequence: TGTGCCAGCAGCGGACCCACGGGCGAGCAGTACTTC.

CDR3 coding DNA: TGTGCCAGCAGCAGGACTACAGATACGCAGTATTTT. This sequence encodes CASSRTTDTQYF. The V call is TRBV5-6, the J call TRBJ2-3; a weak D match, TRBD2 (5 bases). The CDR3 length is 12 residues. V lost 4 bases to trimming and J lost 3 bases, with 6 bases between them. In germline, CDR1 is SGHDT, CDR2 YYEEEE.

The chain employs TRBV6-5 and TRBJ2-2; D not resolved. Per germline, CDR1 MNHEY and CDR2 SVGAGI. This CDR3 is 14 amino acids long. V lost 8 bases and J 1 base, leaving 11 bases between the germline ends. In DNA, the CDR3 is TGTGCCAGCTTTCGTGCAGGGAACACCGGGGAGCTGTTTTTT. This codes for CASFRAGNTGELFF.

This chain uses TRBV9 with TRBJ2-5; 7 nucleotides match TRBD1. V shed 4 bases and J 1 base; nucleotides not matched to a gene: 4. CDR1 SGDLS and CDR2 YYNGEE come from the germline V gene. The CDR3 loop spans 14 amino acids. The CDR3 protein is CASSIRQGQETQYF. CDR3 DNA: TGTGCCAGCAGCATAAGACAGGGCCAAGAGACCCAGTACTTC.

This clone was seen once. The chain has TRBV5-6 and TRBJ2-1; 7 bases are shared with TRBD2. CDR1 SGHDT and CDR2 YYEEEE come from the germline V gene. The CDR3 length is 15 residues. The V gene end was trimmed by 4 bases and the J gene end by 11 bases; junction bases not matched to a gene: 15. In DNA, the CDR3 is TGTGCCAGCAGCCCCACCTTAGCGGGTGGGGCGAAGCAGTTCTTC. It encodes CASSPTLAGGAKQFF.

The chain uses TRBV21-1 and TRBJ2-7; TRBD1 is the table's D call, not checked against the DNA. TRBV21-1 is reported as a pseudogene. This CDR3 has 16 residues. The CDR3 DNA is TGTGCCAGCAGCAGAACGCAGGGACAGTCCGTAGTCGAGCAGTACTTC. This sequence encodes CASSRTQGQSVVEQYF.

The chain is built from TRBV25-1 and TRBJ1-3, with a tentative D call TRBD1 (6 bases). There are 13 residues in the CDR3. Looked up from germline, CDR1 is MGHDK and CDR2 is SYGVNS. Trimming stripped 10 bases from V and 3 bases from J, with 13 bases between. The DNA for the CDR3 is TGTGCCACCTCTAGGGGGTTTGGAAACACCATATATTTT. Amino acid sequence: CATSRGFGNTIYF.

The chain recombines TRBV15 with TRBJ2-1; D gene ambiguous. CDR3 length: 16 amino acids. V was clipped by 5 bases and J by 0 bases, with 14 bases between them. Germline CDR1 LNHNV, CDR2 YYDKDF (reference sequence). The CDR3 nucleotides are TGTGCCACCAGCGGAAGACTCCTTAGCTCCTACAATGAGCAGTTCTTC. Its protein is CATSGRLLSSYNEQFF.

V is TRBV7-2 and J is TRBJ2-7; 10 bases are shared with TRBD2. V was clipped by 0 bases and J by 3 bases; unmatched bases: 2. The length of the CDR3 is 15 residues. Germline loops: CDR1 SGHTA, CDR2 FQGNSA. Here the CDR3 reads CASSLALAGRYEQYF. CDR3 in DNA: TGTGCCAGCAGCTTAGCACTAGCGGGGCGCTACGAGCAGTACTTC.

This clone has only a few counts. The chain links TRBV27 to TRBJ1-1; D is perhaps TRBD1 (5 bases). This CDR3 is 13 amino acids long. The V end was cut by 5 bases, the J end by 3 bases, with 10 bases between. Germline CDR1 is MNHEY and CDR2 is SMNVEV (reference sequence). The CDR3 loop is CASSGDRYTEAFF. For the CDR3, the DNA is TGTGCCAGCAGTGGGGACCGCTACACTGAAGCTTTCTTT.

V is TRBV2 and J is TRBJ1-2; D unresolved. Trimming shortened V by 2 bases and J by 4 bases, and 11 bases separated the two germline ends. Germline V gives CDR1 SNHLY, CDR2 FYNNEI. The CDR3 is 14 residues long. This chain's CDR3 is CASSEMAASYGYTF. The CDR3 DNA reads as TGTGCCAGCAGTGAAATGGCCGCCAGCTATGGCTACACCTTC.

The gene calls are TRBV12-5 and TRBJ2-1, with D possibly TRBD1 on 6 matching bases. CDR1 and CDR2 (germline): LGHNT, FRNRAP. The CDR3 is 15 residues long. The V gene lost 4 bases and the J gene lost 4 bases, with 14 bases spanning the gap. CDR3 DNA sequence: TGTGCTAGTGGTTCCCAGGGGCAGACTTACAATGAGCAGTTCTTC. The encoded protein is CASGSQGQTYNEQFF.

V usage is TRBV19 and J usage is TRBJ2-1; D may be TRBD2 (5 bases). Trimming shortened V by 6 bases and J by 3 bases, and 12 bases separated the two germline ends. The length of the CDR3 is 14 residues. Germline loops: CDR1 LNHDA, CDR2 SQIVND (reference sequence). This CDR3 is CASRERYFYNEQFF. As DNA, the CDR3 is TGTGCCAGTAGGGAGCGGTACTTCTACAATGAGCAGTTCTTC.

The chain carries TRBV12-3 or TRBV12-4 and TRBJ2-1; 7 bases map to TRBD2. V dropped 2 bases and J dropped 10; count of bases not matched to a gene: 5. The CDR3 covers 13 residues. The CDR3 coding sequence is TGTGCCAGCAGTTTACGAGGCGGGAGCGAGCAGTTCTTC. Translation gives CASSLRGGSEQFF.

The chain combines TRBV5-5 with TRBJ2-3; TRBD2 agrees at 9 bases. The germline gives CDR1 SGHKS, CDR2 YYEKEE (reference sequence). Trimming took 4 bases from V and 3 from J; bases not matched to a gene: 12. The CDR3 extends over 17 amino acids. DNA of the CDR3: TGTGCCAGCAGCGACGTGCGGGGGGGCCGGGGGACAGATACGCAGTATTTT. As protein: CASSDVRGGRGTDTQYF.

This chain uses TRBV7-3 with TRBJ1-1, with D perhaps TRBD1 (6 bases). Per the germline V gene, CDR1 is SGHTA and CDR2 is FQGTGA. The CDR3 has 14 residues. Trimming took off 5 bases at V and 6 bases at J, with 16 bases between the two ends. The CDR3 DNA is TGTGCCAGCAGCCCCCTAGGGGGGATGGCTGAAGCTTTCTTT. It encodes CASSPLGGMAEAFF. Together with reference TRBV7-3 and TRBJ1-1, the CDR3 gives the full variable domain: GAGVSQTPSNKVTEKGKYVELRCDPISGHTALYWYRQSLGQGPEFLIYFQGTGAADDSGLPNDRFFAVRPEGSVSTLKIQRTERGDSAVYLCASSPLGGMAEAFFGQGTRLTVV.

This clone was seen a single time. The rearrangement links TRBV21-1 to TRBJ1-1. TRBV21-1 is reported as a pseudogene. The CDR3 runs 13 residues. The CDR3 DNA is TGTGCCAGCAGGGTGCCAGAGGCCCCCTCGGCTTTCTTT. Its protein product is CASRVPEAPSAFF.

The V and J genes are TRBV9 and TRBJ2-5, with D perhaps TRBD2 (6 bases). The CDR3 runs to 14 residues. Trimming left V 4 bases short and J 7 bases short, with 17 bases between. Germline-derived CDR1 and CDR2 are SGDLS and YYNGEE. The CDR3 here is CASSPRDSDGTQYF. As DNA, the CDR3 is TGTGCCAGCAGCCCCCGGGACTCAGACGGGACCCAGTACTTC.

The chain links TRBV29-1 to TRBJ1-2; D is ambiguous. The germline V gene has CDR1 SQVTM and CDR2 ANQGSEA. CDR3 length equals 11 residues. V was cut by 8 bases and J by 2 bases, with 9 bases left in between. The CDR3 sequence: CSSTENYGYTF. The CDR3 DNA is TGCAGCTCCACGGAGAACTATGGCTACACCTTC. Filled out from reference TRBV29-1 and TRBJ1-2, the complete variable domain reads SAVISQKPSRDICQRGTSLTIQCQVDSQVTMMFWYRQQPGQSLTLIATANQGSEATYESGFVIDKFPISRPNLTFSTLTVSNMSPEDSSIYLCSSTENYGYTFGSGTRLTVV.

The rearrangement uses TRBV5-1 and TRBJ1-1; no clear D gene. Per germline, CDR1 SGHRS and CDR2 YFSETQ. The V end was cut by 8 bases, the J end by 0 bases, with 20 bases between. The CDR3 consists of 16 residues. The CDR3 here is CASNPGFTHMNTEAFF. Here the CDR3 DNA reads TGCGCCAGTAACCCGGGATTCACCCACATGAACACTGAAGCTTTCTTT.

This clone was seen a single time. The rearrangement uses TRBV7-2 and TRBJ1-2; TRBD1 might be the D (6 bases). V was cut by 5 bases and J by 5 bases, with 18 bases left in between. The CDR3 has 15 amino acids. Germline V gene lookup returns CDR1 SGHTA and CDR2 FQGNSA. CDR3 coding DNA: TGTGCCAGCAGCGCTACCGACAGGAACCTTTATGGCTACACCTTC. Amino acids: CASSATDRNLYGYTF.

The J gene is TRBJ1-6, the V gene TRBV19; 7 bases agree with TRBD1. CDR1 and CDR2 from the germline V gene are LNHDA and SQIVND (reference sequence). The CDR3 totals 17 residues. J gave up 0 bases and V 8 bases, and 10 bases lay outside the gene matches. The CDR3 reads CASSGTEPSSYNSPLHF. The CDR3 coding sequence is TGTGCCAGTTCCGGGACAGAACCGTCCTCCTATAATTCACCCCTCCACTTT.

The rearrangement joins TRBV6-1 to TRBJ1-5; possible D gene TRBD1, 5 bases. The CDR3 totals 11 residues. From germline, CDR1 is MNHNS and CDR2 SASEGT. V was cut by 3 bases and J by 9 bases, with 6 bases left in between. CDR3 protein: CASSDRGPQHF. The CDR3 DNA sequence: TGTGCCAGCAGTGATAGGGGGCCCCAGCATTTT.